Listed here are 18 T cell receptor beta chains from one sample, sequenced in a study of blood T cell repertoires in COVID-19. Clones were sequenced by immunoSEQ multiplex PCR, and TCRdb holds only the in-frame ones, with some missing. Here the sample spans some 120,000 clones, approximately 85% being singletons. Sequencing was done on a sample of peripheral blood. Source of these receptors: a human donor in a cohort sampled during active COVID-19.

The chain is built from TRBV2 and TRBJ1-4; 7 bases align to TRBD1. The trim removed 5 bases at V and 3 bases at J, leaving 12 bases unmatched. Germline CDR1 is SNHLY and CDR2 is FYNNEI. The CDR3 is 17 amino acids. DNA of the CDR3: TGTGCCAGCAGTCCTCGATCCCCTGGGACAGCTAATGAAAAACTGTTTTTT. Translated, it gives CASSPRSPGTANEKLFF.

This rearrangement joins TRBV3-1 (or the pseudogene TRBV3-2) to TRBJ2-2; 14 bases match TRBD2. CDR3 size: 16 residues. Germline V gene sequence: CDR1 LGHDT, CDR2 YNNKEL (reference sequence). V dropped 4 bases and J dropped 5; count of bases not matched to a gene: 3. The CDR3 DNA reads as TGTGCCAGCAGCCCCGGGACTAGCGGGAGTACCGGGGAGCTGTTTTTT. It yields the protein CASSPGTSGSTGELFF.

In this sample, this clone turned up once. The chain combines TRBV4-1 with TRBJ2-3, with D maybe TRBD1 (5 bases). Trimming cost V 0 bases and J 6 bases, with 7 bases left between them. Germline CDR1 and CDR2: MGHRA and YSYEKL. The CDR3 is made up of 13 amino acids. The CDR3 region is CASSQEGVDTQYF. The CDR3 DNA follows: TGCGCCAGCAGCCAAGAAGGGGTGGATACGCAGTATTTT.

The chain has TRBV7-9 and TRBJ2-1, with TRBD2 matching 8 bases. Per the germline V gene, CDR1 is SEHNR and CDR2 is FQNEAQ (reference sequence). The CDR3 loop spans 14 amino acids. J was trimmed by 8 bases and V by 5 bases; bases with no gene match: 8. DNA for the CDR3: TGTGCCAGCAGCGCGGGACTAGTGCCCGATGAGCAGTTCTTC. Protein product: CASSAGLVPDEQFF.

This rearrangement joins TRBV30 to TRBJ2-2; 10 bases line up with TRBD1. Trimming took 1 base from V and 0 from J; bases not matched to a gene: 8. This CDR3 is 18 amino acids long. CDR1 is GTSNPN, CDR2 SVGIG, per germline (reference sequence). CDR3: CAWSGGTGAHANTGELFF. Here the CDR3 DNA reads TGTGCCTGGAGTGGGGGGACAGGGGCCCACGCGAACACCGGGGAGCTGTTTTTT.

The V gene is TRBV27, the J gene TRBJ1-1; D not resolved. V was trimmed by 2 bases and J by 5 bases, leaving 12 bases between them. The germline V gene encodes CDR1 MNHEY and CDR2 SMNVEV (reference sequence). The CDR3 runs to 14 residues. CDR3 DNA sequence: TGTGCCAGCAGTTTAGCCGGGGAGTTGACTGAAGCTTTCTTT. Amino acids: CASSLAGELTEAFF.

This rearrangement joins TRBV20-1 to TRBJ2-1; D is perhaps TRBD1 (6 bases). Germline CDR1 reads DFQATT; CDR2 reads SNEGSKA (reference sequence). Deletions cut 3 bases from V and 2 bases from J, with 17 bases between. This CDR3 has 16 residues. CDR3 region: CSASVWTAQTYNEQFF. The CDR3 DNA reads as TGCAGTGCTAGTGTATGGACAGCACAAACCTACAATGAGCAGTTCTTC.

V and J are TRBV30 and TRBJ1-1; the D is unclear. V lost 2 bases, J lost 3 bases, and 7 bases lay in between. Germline loops: CDR1 GTSNPN, CDR2 SVGIG (reference sequence). The CDR3 is 12 amino acids. The CDR3 region is CAWSFGDTEAFF. CDR3 DNA: TGTGCCTGGAGTTTTGGAGACACTGAAGCTTTCTTT. The variable domain in full, completed from reference TRBV30 and TRBJ1-1, reads SQTIHQWPATLVQPVGSPLSLECTVEGTSNPNLYWYRQAAGRGLQLLFYSVGIGQISSEVPQNLSASRPQDRQFILSSKKLLLSDSGFYLCAWSFGDTEAFFGQGTRLTVV.

The chain has TRBV2 and TRBJ2-2, with D maybe TRBD1 (5 bases). V lost 8 bases and J 1 base, leaving 11 bases between the germline ends. Germline V CDR1 and CDR2: SNHLY, FYNNEI. The CDR3 covers 14 residues. The CDR3 is CASLRQGNTGELFF. DNA for the CDR3: TGTGCCAGCCTTCGTCAGGGGAACACCGGGGAGCTGTTTTTT. The whole variable domain, remainder taken from reference TRBV2 and TRBJ2-2, is EPEVTQTPSHQVTQMGQEVILRCVPISNHLYFYWYRQILGQKVEFLVSFYNNEISEKSEIFDDQFSVERPDGSNFTLKIRSTKLEDSAMYFCASLRQGNTGELFFGEGSRLTVL.

Ten or more counts support this clone. V usage is TRBV7-6 and J usage is TRBJ2-3; weak D call: TRBD1 (5 bases). Trimming stripped 3 bases from V and 1 base from J, with 20 bases between. Germline CDR1 reads SGHVS; CDR2 reads FNYEAQ. The CDR3 consists of 18 residues. CDR3 coding DNA: TGTGCCAGCAGCTTGGGGCGCTCCGACCCCGCCGGCACAGATACGCAGTATTTT. This gives the protein CASSLGRSDPAGTDTQYF.

The chain joins TRBV7-2 to TRBJ1-2; 11 nucleotides match TRBD1. CDR1 is SGHTA, CDR2 FQGNSA, per germline. With V trimmed by 5 bases and J by 6 bases, 8 bases remained unmatched. This CDR3 has 15 amino acids. CDR3 nucleotides: TGTGCCAGCAGCCCCGGACAGGGGGCACAGGATGGCTACACCTTC. This sequence encodes CASSPGQGAQDGYTF.

The chain joins TRBV19 to TRBJ1-1, with D perhaps matching TRBD1 (6 bases). The V end lost 6 bases, the J end lost 1 base, and 9 bases lay between the germline ends. CDR3 size: 13 residues. CDR1 is LNHDA and CDR2 is SQIVND in the germline V gene (reference sequence). In DNA form, the CDR3 reads TGTGCCAGTAGGGGGACACAGAACACTGAAGCTTTCTTT. It specifies CASRGTQNTEAFF.

This clone was detected only once. The chain has TRBV11-2 and TRBJ2-1, with D uncertain. Germline CDR1 reads SGHAT; CDR2 reads FQNNGV. V lost 3 bases, J lost 9 bases, and 12 bases lay in between. This CDR3 has 13 amino acids. In nucleotides, the CDR3 is TGTGCCAGCAGCTTTGAGATTGTTAGTGAGCAGTTCTTC. It encodes CASSFEIVSEQFF.

The genes are TRBV5-1 and TRBJ1-1; TRBD1 matches 8 bases. V lost 7 bases and J lost 1; bases outside the gene matches: 3. The CDR3 runs to 13 residues. Germline CDR1 SGHRS, CDR2 YFSETQ. The CDR3 DNA reads TGCGCCAGCGGACAGGGTGGGAACACTGAAGCTTTCTTT. Its translation is CASGQGGNTEAFF.

The chain joins TRBV7-6 to TRBJ2-7, with 10 bases identical to TRBD2. The CDR3 has 18 residues. V trimming: 2 bases; J trimming: 7 bases; junction bases outside the gene matches: 17. Germline V gene sequence: CDR1 SGHVS, CDR2 FNYEAQ. DNA for the CDR3: TGTGCCAGCAGCTTAAGGGCCTTCTTAGCGGGGGGTATTATGGAGCAGTACTTC. Amino acid sequence: CASSLRAFLAGGIMEQYF.

The genes are TRBV7-9 and TRBJ2-3; 9 positions agree with TRBD1. The V and J ends lost 5 bases and 4 bases, in that order; junction bases with no gene match: 4. The CDR3 has 14 residues. CDR1 and CDR2 (germline): SEHNR, FQNEAQ (reference sequence). The CDR3 here is CASSGDRDSDTQYF. DNA for the CDR3: TGTGCCAGCAGCGGGGACAGGGATTCAGATACGCAGTATTTT. The full variable domain, its missing parts supplied by reference TRBV7-9 and TRBJ2-3, is DTGVSQNPRHKITKRGQNVTFRCDPISEHNRLYWYRQTLGQGPEFLTYFQNEAQLEKSRLLSDRFSAERPKGSFSTLEIQRTEQGDSAMYLCASSGDRDSDTQYFGPGTRLTVL.

This clone was recorded once. The gene calls are TRBV6-2 or TRBV6-3 and TRBJ1-1; weak D call: TRBD1 (5 bases). The CDR3 covers 15 residues. Trimming took off 6 bases at V and 4 bases at J, with 18 bases between the two ends. CDR1 and CDR2 from the germline V gene are MNHEY and SVGEGT. This CDR3 reads CASRPWTGGTTEAFF. The CDR3 region has the DNA TGTGCCAGCAGACCTTGGACCGGAGGGACCACTGAAGCTTTCTTT.

The chain couples TRBV7-9 to TRBJ2-3; the D is unclear. Deletions cut 0 bases from V and 3 bases from J, with 10 bases between. This CDR3 comprises 15 residues. Germline loops: CDR1 SEHNR, CDR2 FQNEAQ (reference sequence). The CDR3 reads CASSLALLSTDTQYF. CDR3 nucleotides: TGTGCCAGCAGCTTAGCCCTCCTCTCGACAGATACGCAGTATTTT.